The rows below give T cell receptor beta chains drawn from one sample of a study of shared clonotypes between healthy human individuals. Sequencing was performed with immunoSEQ multiplex PCR; in TCRdb, only in-frame clones are kept and a portion is missing. The table lists around 690,000 clones, about 92% of them singletons, with approximately 35% in the top ten. Material for sequencing was memory CD8+ T cells from PBMCs. These receptors originate from a man aged 18 to 29 in good health. Some clones in this sample may be carry-over from other donors' samples. Both conserved end residues are part of each CDR3. A D gene is named only where the DNA matches it firmly. For some rows the clone size is stated as once, few or many, or as a class when expanded; others skip it.

v_call,clone_size,d_call,j_call,cdr3_nt,cdr3_aa
TRBV10-3,NA,NA,TRBJ2-3,TGTGCCATCAGTGAAACCGGTGGGGGAGGCACAGATACGCAGTATTTT,CAISETGGGGTDTQYF
TRBV7-8,few,TRBD2,TRBJ2-1,TGTGCCAGCAGCCTCGCTAGCGGGGGAGAGCAGTTCTTC,CASSLASGGEQFF
TRBV15,NA,NA,TRBJ2-5,TGTGCCACCAGCAGAGCAGGACAGATACAAGAGACCCAGTACTTC,CATSRAGQIQETQYF
TRBV30,NA,NA,TRBJ2-1,TGTGCCTGGAGTGTACCGTGGGCGAACAATGAGCAGTTCTTC,CAWSVPWANNEQFF
TRBV7-9,NA,NA,TRBJ1-3,TGTGCCAGCAGCTTAGCGCTGGTCGGTGACAGCTCTGGAAACACCATATATTTT,CASSLALVGDSSGNTIYF
TRBV7-9,NA,TRBD2,TRBJ2-1,TGTGCCAGCAGCCTGAGAAGTAGCGGGAGCCCACCCTACAATGAGCAGTTCTTC,CASSLRSSGSPPYNEQFF
TRBV7-9,NA,TRBD1,TRBJ2-7,TGTGCCAGCAGCTTGGACAGGGGAGCCTACGAGCAGTACTTC,CASSLDRGAYEQYF
TRBV25-1,NA,NA,TRBJ2-3,TGTGCCAGCAGTGTAGCTTCTAGCACAGATACGCAGTATTTT,CASSVASSTDTQYF
TRBV4-1,NA,NA,TRBJ1-1,TGCGCCAGCAGCCAAGAACCAGGGATGAACACTGAAGCTTTCTTT,CASSQEPGMNTEAFF
TRBV14,NA,NA,TRBJ2-1,TGTGCCAGCAGCCAATTTTCATACAATGAGCAGTTCTTC,CASSQFSYNEQFF
TRBV27,NA,TRBD1,TRBJ2-7,TGTGCCAGCAGTGAGCCCGGGACAGAAACCTACGAGCAGTACTTC,CASSEPGTETYEQYF
TRBV27,NA,NA,TRBJ1-4,TGTGCCAGCAGTATCAGGGGAACTAATGAAAAACTGTTTTTT,CASSIRGTNEKLFF
TRBV29-1,NA,TRBD1,TRBJ2-1,TGCAGCGTGGTGGGACAGTACAATGAGCAGTTCTTC,CSVVGQYNEQFF
TRBV4-3,once,NA,TRBJ1-1,TGCGCCAGCAGCCAAGGTAGGGGGACTGAAGCTTTCTTT,CASSQGRGTEAFF
TRBV10-3,NA,TRBD2,TRBJ2-3,TGTGCCATCAGGAATCCGGGACTAGCGGGAGCCGATACGCAGTATTTT,CAIRNPGLAGADTQYF
TRBV27,NA,NA,TRBJ1-2,TGTGCCAGCAGTTCCGAGACAGGAGGTGGCTACACCTTC,CASSSETGGGYTF
TRBV7-9,once,NA,TRBJ2-1,TGTGCCAGCAGCTTACTGGCGGGTGGTCTGGGAGAGGACTTTATCTTC,CASSLLAGGLGEDFIF
TRBV14,once,TRBD1,TRBJ1-4,TGTGCCAGCAGCCAGACAGGGGCAGCTAATGAAAAACTGTTTTTT,CASSQTGAANEKLFF
TRBV19,NA,NA,TRBJ2-2,TGTGCCAGTAACCCCCCAGGGTTCACCGGGGAGCTGTTTTTT,CASNPPGFTGELFF
TRBV5-5,NA,NA,TRBJ2-7,TGTGCCAGCAGGCCCCAGGAGGACCACGAGCAGTACTTC,CASRPQEDHEQYF
TRBV6-5,NA,NA,TRBJ2-1,TGTGCCAGCGGCTATGATACCTACAATGAGCAGTTCTTC,CASGYDTYNEQFF
TRBV5-8,NA,NA,TRBJ2-4,TGTGCCAGCAGCCCCGGAGGGTCTCAGTACTTC,CASSPGGSQYF
TRBV10-3,NA,NA,TRBJ2-3,TGTGCCATCAGTGGGGGGGGACAGCGAAACACAGATACGCAGTATTTT,CAISGGGQRNTDTQYF
TRBV7-3,NA,TRBD2,TRBJ2-1,TGTGCCAGCAGGTTAGCGCCCGGGACTAACAATGAGCAGTTCTTC,CASRLAPGTNNEQFF
TRBV28,few,NA,TRBJ1-5,TGTGCCAGCAGTTTATTGAATAGCAATCAGCCCCAGCATTTT,CASSLLNSNQPQHF
TRBV5-5,NA,NA,TRBJ2-7,TGTGCCAGCAGCTTGTTTCGTCAGCTTACCTACGAGCAGTACTTC,CASSLFRQLTYEQYF
TRBV19,NA,NA,TRBJ1-1,TGTGCCAGTACCCCAGCCCAGGGCCTGAACACTGAAGCTTTCTTT,CASTPAQGLNTEAFF
TRBV28,NA,NA,TRBJ1-1,TGTGCCAGCACTAAATACGGCGCCACTGAAGCTTTCTTT,CASTKYGATEAFF
TRBV29-1,NA,TRBD1,TRBJ1-2,TGCAGCGTCTCCACAGGGGCTGGTGGCTACACCTTC,CSVSTGAGGYTF
TRBV6-1,NA,TRBD1,TRBJ2-7,TGTGCCAGCAGTGTGGCTGGGACAGGTACCTACGAGCAGTACTTC,CASSVAGTGTYEQYF
TRBV27,NA,TRBD1,TRBJ2-7,TGTGCCAGCAGCTATGAACAGGGGTCCCTCGAGGAGCAGTACTTC,CASSYEQGSLEEQYF
TRBV13,NA,TRBD2,TRBJ2-7,TGTGCCAGCAGCTTAGTCGGGACTAGCGGGAGAAACGAGCAGTACTTC,CASSLVGTSGRNEQYF
TRBV11-2,NA,NA,TRBJ2-1,TGTGCCAGCAGCTTAGAATGGGGCTACAATGAGCAGTTCTTC,CASSLEWGYNEQFF
TRBV7-3,NA,TRBD2,TRBJ2-2,TGTGCCAGTGGGACTAGCGGCACCGGGGAGCTGTTTTTT,CASGTSGTGELFF
TRBV11-2,NA,NA,TRBJ1-3,TGTGCCAGCAGCTTTACCTCAGACAGCCTTTATTCTGGAAACACCATATATTTT,CASSFTSDSLYSGNTIYF
TRBV30,NA,NA,TRBJ1-3,TGTGCCTGGAGTGTACCCCTGGGCAGGGGAACCGGAAACACCATATATTTT,CAWSVPLGRGTGNTIYF
TRBV7-8,once,NA,TRBJ1-4,TGTGCCAGCAGCTTGTGGGGGATGAGGGAAAAACTGTTTTTT,CASSLWGMREKLFF
TRBV13,NA,NA,TRBJ2-5,TGTGCCAGCAGCTCAAGGACGGGTCAAGAGACCCAGTACTTC,CASSSRTGQETQYF
TRBV4-3,NA,NA,TRBJ2-1,TGCGCCAGCAGCCAGTCAACCCCGGATAGCTCCTACAATGAGCAGTTCTTC,CASSQSTPDSSYNEQFF
TRBV6-4,few,NA,TRBJ2-1,TGTGCCAGCAGTGACTCTCGCCAGGCTGAGCAGTTCTTC,CASSDSRQAEQFF
TRBV7-9,few,NA,TRBJ2-3,TGTGCCAGCAGCTTAGCCCCAGATACGCAGTATTTT,CASSLAPDTQYF
TRBV4-3,NA,NA,TRBJ1-6,TGCGCCAGCAGCCTCCCCCCACCCCTCCACTTT,CASSLPPPLHF
TRBV18,NA,TRBD1,TRBJ1-5,TGTGCCAGCTCACCAGGGCAGGGGGATCAGCCCCAGCATTTT,CASSPGQGDQPQHF
TRBV4-1,NA,NA,TRBJ1-2,TGCGCCAGCAGCCAAGCTTGGGGGAACCGGTATAGTGGCTACACCTTC,CASSQAWGNRYSGYTF
TRBV5-5,NA,NA,TRBJ1-5,TGTGCCAGCAGCTTGGTCGGGCGCTACAGCAATCAGCCCCAGCATTTT,CASSLVGRYSNQPQHF
TRBV29-1,NA,NA,TRBJ1-2,TGCAGCGTTGTACCGGGACGAGACTATGGCTACACCTTC,CSVVPGRDYGYTF
TRBV5-5,NA,TRBD1,TRBJ2-7,TGTGCCAGCAGCTTGGGACCCCTCGTAACAGGGGACGACGAGCAGTACTTC,CASSLGPLVTGDDEQYF
TRBV9,NA,TRBD1,TRBJ2-1,TGTGCCAGCAGCCAGGGACAGGGGGTGTCCTACAATGAGCAGTTCTTC,CASSQGQGVSYNEQFF
TRBV6-5,NA,NA,TRBJ1-4,TGTGCCAGCAGTCCTGCTGCTGCAACTAATGAAAAACTGTTTTTT,CASSPAAATNEKLFF
TRBV5-6,once,NA,TRBJ2-3,TGTGCCAGCAGCTGGGGGTCCCGGGTTTGGAGCACAGATACGCAGTATTTT,CASSWGSRVWSTDTQYF
TRBV7-9,NA,NA,TRBJ2-7,TGTGCCAGCAGCGGGACTGCCCCACACGGACCCTACGAGCAGTACTTC,CASSGTAPHGPYEQYF
TRBV10-3,NA,NA,TRBJ1-1,TGTGCCATCAGGGACAGTTTCGAGAACACTGAAGCTTTCTTT,CAIRDSFENTEAFF